The 12 T cell receptor beta chains below come from one sample, sequenced in a study of shared clonotypes between healthy human individuals. Clones were sequenced by immunoSEQ multiplex PCR, and TCRdb holds only the in-frame ones, with some missing. The sample includes approximately 700,000 clones, around four fifths of them seen just once. The source material was memory CD4+ T cells sorted from blood. Subset described: CD45RA-negative fraction. These TCRs come from a woman in her 30s in good health.

The V gene is TRBV14, the J gene TRBJ2-3; 10 bases align to TRBD2. Germline CDR1 is SGHDN and CDR2 is FVKESK. The V and J ends lost 2 bases and 3 bases, in that order; junction bases with no gene match: 8. The CDR3 runs 17 residues. The CDR3 loop is CASSQYFSSGRTDTQYF. CDR3 in DNA: TGTGCCAGCAGCCAATATTTTAGTAGCGGGAGGACAGATACGCAGTATTTT.

This rearrangement joins TRBV11-2 to TRBJ2-4, with D tentatively TRBD2 (5 bases). V lost 1 base, J lost 7 bases, and 14 bases lay in between. Germline V gene sequence: CDR1 SGHAT, CDR2 FQNNGV. The CDR3 extends over 15 amino acids. The chain's CDR3 is CASSLVLVRSNIQYF. The CDR3 nucleotides are TGTGCCAGCAGCTTAGTACTAGTACGATCGAACATTCAGTACTTC. The complete variable domain, with remaining parts taken from reference TRBV11-2 and TRBJ2-4, reads EAGVAQSPRYKIIEKRQSVAFWCNPISGHATLYWYQQILGQGPKLLIQFQNNGVVDDSQLPKDRFSAERLKGVDSTLKIQPAKLEDSAVYLCASSLVLVRSNIQYFGAGTRLSVL.

Concerning this clone: This may arise from a read error, as a much more abundant clone is one base away. The sample contains more than one DNA sequence encoding this CDR3. The chain couples TRBV2 to TRBJ2-7; 7 nucleotides line up with TRBD1. Germline trimming cut 4 bases from V and 4 bases from J; bases unmatched to any gene: 4. CDR1 is SNHLY, CDR2 FYNNEI, per germline. This CDR3 comprises 13 residues. The CDR3 here is CASSGDREYEQYF. The CDR3 DNA is TGTGCCAGCAGTGGAGACAGGGAATACGAGCAGTACTTC.

The genes are TRBV30 and TRBJ1-2, with 7 bases matching TRBD1. V shed 5 bases and J 4 bases; nucleotides not matched to a gene: 10. There are 14 residues in the CDR3. CDR1 and CDR2 (germline): GTSNPN, SVGIG (reference sequence). In DNA, the CDR3 is TGTGCCTGGGGTTTGAGGGGACAGTCCTATGGCTACACCTTC. Residues: CAWGLRGQSYGYTF.

The rearrangement links TRBV2 to TRBJ2-3; the match to TRBD2 covers 8 bases. The CDR3 is made up of 15 amino acids. Germline CDR1 SNHLY, CDR2 FYNNEI. J was trimmed by 4 bases and V by 6 bases; bases with no gene match: 9. CDR3 amino acids: CASSPGRAGSDTQYF. In DNA, the CDR3 is TGTGCCAGCAGCCCCGGGAGGGCCGGGTCAGATACGCAGTATTTT.

The chain links TRBV29-1 to TRBJ2-7, with TRBD2 matching 9 bases. Germline loops: CDR1 SQVTM, CDR2 ANQGSEA. V shed 4 bases and J 7 bases; nucleotides not matched to a gene: 11. The CDR3 covers 14 residues. The DNA for the CDR3 is TGCAGCGTTGTGACTAGCGGAGGATTCGGGGAGCAGTACTTC. Protein product: CSVVTSGGFGEQYF.

The CDR3 coding sequence is TGCGCCAGCGGAAGGACTAGCGGGAGGGCCGGCACCGGGGAGCTGTTTTTT. It yields the protein CASGRTSGRAGTGELFF. The V and J genes are TRBV10-2 and TRBJ2-2, with TRBD2 identical over 15 bases. J was trimmed by 4 bases and V by 8 bases; bases with no gene match: 8. CDR3 length: 17 amino acids. Germline V gives CDR1 WSHSY, CDR2 SAAADI.

The chain joins TRBV11-2 to TRBJ2-1, with D possibly TRBD1 on 6 matching bases. CDR1 is SGHAT and CDR2 is FQNNGV in the germline V gene. The CDR3 has 13 amino acids. V was shortened by 3 bases and J by 9 bases, with 12 bases between the two germline ends. The DNA of the CDR3 is TGTGCCAGCAGCTTCCCTCCCAGGGGTGAGCAGTTCTTC. As protein: CASSFPPRGEQFF. Combining the CDR3 with reference TRBV11-2 and TRBJ2-1 gives the whole variable domain EAGVAQSPRYKIIEKRQSVAFWCNPISGHATLYWYQQILGQGPKLLIQFQNNGVVDDSQLPKDRFSAERLKGVDSTLKIQPAKLEDSAVYLCASSFPPRGEQFFGPGTRLTVL.

The V gene is TRBV27, the J gene TRBJ2-3, with TRBD2 identical over 13 bases. With 5 bases clipped from V and 3 bases from J, the junction kept 5 bases outside the gene matches. The CDR3 spans 16 residues. The germline V gene has CDR1 MNHEY and CDR2 SMNVEV (reference sequence). The CDR3 sequence: CASSPRTSGRTDTQYF. The DNA for the CDR3 is TGTGCCAGCAGTCCCCGGACTAGCGGGAGAACAGATACGCAGTATTTT.

The chain uses TRBV27 and TRBJ2-7; 7 nucleotides agree with TRBD2. From germline, CDR1 is MNHEY and CDR2 SMNVEV (reference sequence). V dropped 2 bases and J dropped 4; count of bases not matched to a gene: 8. CDR3 length equals 15 residues. CDR3 coding DNA: TGTGCCAGCAGTTTAAAACCAGCGGGATGGTACGAGCAGTACTTC. Its translation: CASSLKPAGWYEQYF.

The chain uses TRBV19 and TRBJ1-2, with no clear D. CDR1 and CDR2 from the germline V gene are LNHDA and SQIVND (reference sequence). The CDR3 extends over 15 amino acids. Trimming shortened V by 6 bases and J by 5 bases, and 19 bases separated the two germline ends. In DNA form, the CDR3 reads TGTGCCAGTAGCCAAGGGCGCCGGTCGGATTATGGCTACACCTTC. Protein sequence: CASSQGRRSDYGYTF.

The chain has TRBV5-1 and TRBJ2-7; no reliable D call. V was pared by 0 bases and J by 8 bases, with 18 bases between. The CDR3 length is 15 residues. CDR1 is SGHRS and CDR2 is YFSETQ in the germline V gene. The CDR3 DNA is TGCGCCAGCAGCTTGGTGGCCGGCAGCTTTAAGAAGCAGTACTTC. As protein: CASSLVAGSFKKQYF.